A single sample is the source of the 30 T cell receptor beta chains below, sequenced in a study of cytomegalovirus exposure and HLA in healthy donors. In the PCR, 60 Vbeta and 13 Jbeta primers were used. Measured with immunoSEQ multiplex PCR; TCRdb has only the in-frame clones, and not every one. The table records over 110,000 clones, roughly 80% of them present only once. Sequenced: PBMCs. These receptors were collected from a man aged 35 to 55 in good health and CMV-seronegative.

The chain is built from TRBV7-8 and TRBJ2-6, with D possibly matching TRBD1 (6 bases). Germline values: CDR1 SGHVS, CDR2 FQNEAQ. CDR3 length: 15 amino acids. With 8 bases removed from V and 4 bases from J, the gap between germline ends came to 15 bases. CDR3 loop: CASLERGSGANVLTF. The CDR3 bases are TGTGCCAGCCTAGAGAGGGGGTCCGGGGCCAACGTCCTGACTTTC.

The V gene is TRBV9, the J gene TRBJ2-7; 7 bases are a match to TRBD1. V gave up 0 bases and J gave up 2 bases; unmatched junction bases: 8. Germline-derived CDR1 and CDR2 are SGDLS and YYNGEE. The CDR3 loop spans 16 amino acids. The CDR3 sequence: CASSVAGQVSTYEQYF. The CDR3, as DNA: TGTGCCAGCAGCGTAGCAGGACAGGTCTCAACCTACGAGCAGTACTTC.

This clone was detected a few times. The chain links TRBV6-5 to TRBJ2-7; 9 bases agree with TRBD1. Germline CDR1 MNHEY, CDR2 SVGAGI. V trimming: 0 bases; J trimming: 6 bases; junction bases outside the gene matches: 9. This CDR3 is 16 amino acids long. DNA for the CDR3: TGTGCCAGCAGTTACTCTCGACCGGGACAGGGATCCGAGCAGTACTTC. This codes for CASSYSRPGQGSEQYF.

The chain couples TRBV4-1 to TRBJ2-5; D may be TRBD1 (6 bases). The V end lost 0 bases, the J end lost 4 bases, and 21 bases lay between the germline ends. CDR3 size: 18 residues. The V gene's germline CDR1 is MGHRA and CDR2 YSYEKL. The CDR3 protein is CASSQERARGDLVETQYF. CDR3 DNA sequence: TGCGCCAGCAGCCAAGAAAGGGCCAGGGGAGATCTCGTAGAGACCCAGTACTTC.

The chain joins TRBV10-2 to TRBJ2-1, with a possible D match to TRBD2 (6 bases). The CDR3 sequence is 13 residues long. The germline CDR1 and CDR2 sequences are WSHSY and SAAADI. Trimming shortened V by 8 bases and J by 0 bases, and 8 bases separated the two germline ends. The CDR3 spells CASGDSSYNEQFF. The CDR3 DNA is TGCGCCAGCGGGGACTCCTCCTACAATGAGCAGTTCTTC.

The chain uses TRBV28 and TRBJ2-1; TRBD2 matches at 12 bases. The V gene end was trimmed by 5 bases and the J gene end by 9 bases; junction bases not matched to a gene: 5. The CDR3 is 14 amino acids. Germline V lookup: CDR1 MDHEN, CDR2 SYDVKM. The chain's CDR3 is CASSASGGAVEQFF. DNA of the CDR3: TGTGCCAGCAGTGCTAGCGGGGGGGCCGTTGAGCAGTTCTTC.

CDR3 in DNA: TGTGCCAGCAGCCCCAGACAGGGGGCTCAGTACTTC. Translation: CASSPRQGAQYF. This chain joins TRBV5-5 and TRBJ2-4, with 10 nucleotides matching TRBD1. The CDR3 runs to 12 residues. The V and J ends lost 4 bases and 12 bases, in that order; junction bases with no gene match: 4. CDR1 is SGHKS, CDR2 YYEKEE, per germline (reference sequence).

The chain combines TRBV27 with TRBJ1-2; D ambiguous. The length of the CDR3 is 13 residues. Germline values: CDR1 MNHEY, CDR2 SMNVEV (reference sequence). Trimming stripped 3 bases from V and 0 bases from J, with 5 bases between. The CDR3 protein is CASSFNTNYGYTF. The CDR3 region has the DNA TGTGCCAGCAGTTTTAATACTAACTATGGCTACACCTTC.

V is TRBV6-1 and J is TRBJ1-5; TRBD1 matches at 8 bases. The CDR3 sequence is 14 residues long. The germline V gene encodes CDR1 MNHNS and CDR2 SASEGT. V was pared by 6 bases and J by 1 base, with 2 bases of the junction left unmatched. This CDR3 reads CASRTGDSNQPQHF. In DNA, the CDR3 is TGTGCCAGCAGGACAGGGGACAGCAATCAGCCCCAGCATTTT.

The chain is built from TRBV11-2 and TRBJ1-2; 9 positions match TRBD1. CDR1 is SGHAT, CDR2 FQNNGV, per germline. The CDR3 is 12 residues long. V lost 6 bases, J lost 5 bases, and 1 base stayed unmatched. The CDR3 region has the DNA TGTGCCAGCAGGGGGACAGGGTATGGCTACACCTTC. This gives the protein CASRGTGYGYTF.

J is TRBJ1-1 and V is TRBV5-4, with D perhaps matching TRBD1 (6 bases). V was trimmed by 0 bases and J by 5 bases, leaving 14 bases between them. The length of the CDR3 is 15 residues. CDR1 is SGHNT, CDR2 YYREEE, per germline (reference sequence). DNA of the CDR3: TGTGCCAGCAGCTTGGCCGCGGGGGGCGGAACTGAAGCTTTCTTT. This codes for CASSLAAGGGTEAFF.

CDR3 sequence reads: CASSYPGQGHYEQYF. In nucleotides, the CDR3 is TGTGCCAGCAGCTACCCGGGACAGGGACACTACGAGCAGTACTTC. The gene calls are TRBV5-6 and TRBJ2-5, with 9 bases lining up with TRBD1. The DNA end lines up better with TRBJ2-7; the J call may be wrong. Germline-derived CDR1 and CDR2 are SGHDT and YYEEEE. The length of the CDR3 is 15 residues.

The rearrangement links TRBV5-6 to TRBJ2-7; 12 bases are a match to TRBD2. With V trimmed by 0 bases and J by 6 bases, 4 bases remained unmatched. The CDR3 sequence is 15 residues long. Germline CDR1 SGHDT, CDR2 YYEEEE. In DNA form, the CDR3 reads TGTGCCAGCAGCTTGGGACTAGCGGGGGTGTCCGAGCAGTACTTC. Amino acid sequence: CASSLGLAGVSEQYF.

The chain carries TRBV14 and TRBJ2-1; D is uncertain. CDR3 length equals 15 residues. The V and J ends lost 1 base and 3 bases respectively, with 10 bases between them. Looked up from germline, CDR1 is SGHDN and CDR2 is FVKESK. The CDR3 reads CASSQGHPNYNEQFF. In DNA, the CDR3 is TGTGCCAGCAGCCAAGGACATCCCAACTACAATGAGCAGTTCTTC.

The chain is built from TRBV19 and TRBJ2-3, with D perhaps TRBD2 (6 bases). Trimming removed 7 bases from V and 5 bases from J, with 19 bases in between. CDR3 length: 15 residues. Per germline, CDR1 LNHDA and CDR2 SQIVND (reference sequence). The CDR3 loop reads CASTESGVVIDTQYF. The CDR3 DNA reads TGTGCCAGTACCGAGTCGGGGGTGGTTATAGATACGCAGTATTTT.

The chain couples TRBV7-2 to TRBJ2-5, with D maybe TRBD2 (6 bases). Deletions cut 6 bases from V and 7 bases from J, with 15 bases between. CDR3 length: 13 residues. Germline CDR1 reads SGHTA; CDR2 reads FQGNSA. Written as DNA, the CDR3 is TGTGCCAGCAGGGGAATGGTGCGGGGGACCCAGTACTTC. The encoded protein is CASRGMVRGTQYF.

This sequence joins TRBV5-8 and TRBJ1-6; TRBD1 matches at 7 bases. Looked up from germline, CDR1 is SGHTS and CDR2 is YDEGEE. This CDR3 contains 15 residues. V lost 4 bases, J lost 3 bases, and 4 bases stayed unmatched. Here the CDR3 DNA reads TGTGCCAGCAGCGAGGGACAGTACTATAATTCACCCCTCCACTTT. As protein: CASSEGQYYNSPLHF.

V and J are TRBV2 and TRBJ2-5, with 11 bases identical to TRBD2. The junction had 7 bases not matched to a gene; V was cut back by 8 bases and J by 5 bases. This CDR3 contains 14 residues. Germline V gene data show CDR1 as SNHLY and CDR2 as FYNNEI. In DNA form, the CDR3 reads TGTGCCAGCTCCCGGACTAGCGGGTGGGAGACCCAGTACTTC. Its translation: CASSRTSGWETQYF. The full variable domain, its missing parts supplied by reference TRBV2 and TRBJ2-5, is EPEVTQTPSHQVTQMGQEVILRCVPISNHLYFYWYRQILGQKVEFLVSFYNNEISEKSEIFDDQFSVERPDGSNFTLKIRSTKLEDSAMYFCASSRTSGWETQYFGPGTRLLVL.

The chain recombines TRBV18 with TRBJ1-6; 8 nucleotides agree with TRBD1. The CDR3 covers 18 residues. Trimming cost V 0 bases and J 2 bases; bases outside gene matches: 6. Germline lookup yields CDR1 KGHSH and CDR2 LQKENI. CDR3 in DNA: TGTGCCAGCTCACCACCTCTCGGACAGGGAACCTATAATTCACCCCTCCACTTT. The encoded protein is CASSPPLGQGTYNSPLHF.

This clone has only a few counts. The chain combines TRBV5-4 with TRBJ2-1; 7 bases fit TRBD2. The CDR3 is 15 amino acids. Germline CDR1 reads SGHNT; CDR2 reads YYREEE (reference sequence). V trimming: 4 bases; J trimming: 7 bases; junction bases outside the gene matches: 11. CDR3 residues: CASSPRVAGGNEQFF. DNA for the CDR3: TGTGCCAGCAGCCCTCGGGTAGCGGGCGGTAATGAGCAGTTCTTC. The whole variable domain, remainder taken from reference TRBV5-4 and TRBJ2-1, is ETGVTQSPTHLIKTRGQQVTLRCSSQSGHNTVSWYQQALGQGPQFIFQYYREEENGRGNFPPRFSGLQFPNYSSELNVNALELDDSALYLCASSPRVAGGNEQFFGPGTRLTVL.

This chain connects TRBV18 to TRBJ2-3; D not resolved. V lost 3 bases to trimming and J lost 0 bases, with 7 bases between them. Germline V CDR1 and CDR2: KGHSH, LQKENI. The CDR3 spans 14 residues. The CDR3 spells CASSPPSSTDTQYF. The DNA for the CDR3 is TGTGCCAGCTCACCTCCTTCTAGCACAGATACGCAGTATTTT.

The V and J genes are TRBV18 and TRBJ1-2; perhaps TRBD1 as D (6 bases). CDR3 length: 15 amino acids. Per germline, CDR1 KGHSH and CDR2 LQKENI. Deletions cut 2 bases from V and 4 bases from J, with 14 bases between. This CDR3 reads CASSPNLAGAYGYTF. CDR3 coding DNA: TGTGCCAGCTCACCAAACCTGGCGGGGGCCTATGGCTACACCTTC. The whole variable domain, filled in from reference TRBV18 and TRBJ1-2, reads NAGVMQNPRHLVRRRGQEARLRCSPMKGHSHVYWYRQLPEEGLKFMVYLQKENIIDESGMPKERFSAEFPKEGPSILRIQQVVRGDSAAYFCASSPNLAGAYGYTFGSGTRLTVV.

The V gene is TRBV7-9, the J gene TRBJ2-5; D not certain. Germline V lookup: CDR1 SEHNR, CDR2 FQNEAQ (reference sequence). The CDR3 loop spans 14 amino acids. Trimming left V 1 base short and J 5 bases short, with 11 bases between. DNA of the CDR3: TGTGCCAGCAGCTTAGAAGTTAGTCGGGAGACCCAGTACTTC. Residues: CASSLEVSRETQYF.

The rearrangement joins TRBV7-2 to TRBJ2-3; TRBD2 matches at 10 bases. The junction had 6 bases not matched to a gene; V was cut back by 5 bases and J by 7 bases. The CDR3 extends over 14 amino acids. CDR1 SGHTA and CDR2 FQGNSA come from the germline V gene. CDR3 sequence: CASSSGGAANTQYF. The CDR3 DNA sequence: TGTGCCAGCAGCAGCGGGGGGGCGGCGAATACGCAGTATTTT.

This chain joins TRBV9 and TRBJ1-3, with TRBD1 matching over 8 bases. This CDR3 has 16 residues. V was pared by 0 bases and J by 2 bases, with 4 bases of the junction left unmatched. The V gene's germline CDR1 is SGDLS and CDR2 YYNGEE. CDR3 residues: CASSVGTDRAGNTIYF. CDR3 sequence (DNA): TGTGCCAGCAGCGTAGGGACGGACAGGGCTGGAAACACCATATATTTT.

This CDR3 is CASSPGTTYNEQFF. DNA of the CDR3: TGCGCCAGCAGCCCCGGGACTACCTACAATGAGCAGTTCTTC. The genes are TRBV5-1 and TRBJ2-1; 7 positions match TRBD2. The CDR3 is 14 amino acids. After removal of 4 bases from V and 2 bases from J, the junction contained 3 bases not matched to a gene. Germline V gene sequence: CDR1 SGHRS, CDR2 YFSETQ.

This clone is a singleton in its sample. The rearrangement uses TRBV7-2 and TRBJ1-3; D unresolved. The V and J ends lost 1 base and 4 bases respectively, with 11 bases between them. The CDR3 length is 15 residues. Germline CDR1 and CDR2: SGHTA and FQGNSA. CDR3 in DNA: TGTGCCAGCAGCTTAGGTAGATCAGGAGGAAACACCATATATTTT. This encodes CASSLGRSGGNTIYF.

This chain links TRBV25-1 with TRBJ1-1; 7 nucleotides line up with TRBD1. This CDR3 contains 15 residues. Germline CDR1 and CDR2: MGHDK and SYGVNS. V shed 3 bases, J shed 1 base, and the junction held 5 bases outside the gene matches. CDR3 in amino acids: CASSDLDRSNTEAFF. CDR3 nucleotides: TGTGCCAGCAGTGATTTGGACAGGTCGAACACTGAAGCTTTCTTT.

In its sample, this clone was seen a few times. The rearrangement joins TRBV25-1 to TRBJ2-2; D call uncertain. The V gene's germline CDR1 is MGHDK and CDR2 SYGVNS. The CDR3 extends over 14 amino acids. V was pared by 6 bases and J by 9 bases, with 17 bases between. The CDR3 DNA sequence: TGTGCCAGCAGAGCTCATCCCACGGTGAGGGAGCTGTTTTTT. Its translation is CASRAHPTVRELFF.

The chain carries TRBV7-3 and TRBJ2-3; the D gene is possibly TRBD2 (5 bases). The CDR3 has 14 amino acids. Trimming pared 1 base from V and 2 bases from J, leaving 7 bases between. CDR1 is SGHTA and CDR2 is FQGTGA in the germline V gene. The CDR3 region is CASSLNLATDTQYF. The CDR3 coding sequence is TGTGCCAGCAGCTTAAATCTAGCCACAGATACGCAGTATTTT.